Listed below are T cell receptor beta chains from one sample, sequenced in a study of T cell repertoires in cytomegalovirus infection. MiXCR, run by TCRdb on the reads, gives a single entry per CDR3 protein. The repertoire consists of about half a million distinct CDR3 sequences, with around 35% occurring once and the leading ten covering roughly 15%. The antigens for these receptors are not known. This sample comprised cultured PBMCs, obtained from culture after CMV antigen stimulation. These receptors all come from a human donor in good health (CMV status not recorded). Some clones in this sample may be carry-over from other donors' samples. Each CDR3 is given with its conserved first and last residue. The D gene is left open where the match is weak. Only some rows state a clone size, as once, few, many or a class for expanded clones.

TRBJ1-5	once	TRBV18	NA	TGTGCCAGCTCACCACAGGGAGATCTGGGTCAGCCCCAGCATTTT	CASSPQGDLGQPQHF
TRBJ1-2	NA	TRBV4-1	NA	TGCGCCAGCAGCGTATTAGTGACACCCTATGGCTACACCTTC	CASSVLVTPYGYTF
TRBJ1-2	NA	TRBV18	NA	TGTGCCAGCTCACCACCGAGTGGACAGTTATCCTACACCTTC	CASSPPSGQLSYTF
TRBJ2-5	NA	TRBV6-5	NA	TGTGCCAGCAGTTACGGACCCCTTGACCAAGAGACCCAGTACTTC	CASSYGPLDQETQYF
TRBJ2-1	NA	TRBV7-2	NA	TGTGCCAGCAGCTTATGGCTGAGCGTTGGGAGCTCCTACAATGAGCAGTTCTTC	CASSLWLSVGSSYNEQFF
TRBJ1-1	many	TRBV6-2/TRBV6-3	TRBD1	TGTGCCAGCAGATACACAGGGGGCTACCTGAACACTGAAGCTTTCTTT	CASRYTGGYLNTEAFF
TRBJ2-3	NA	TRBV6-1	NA	TGTGCCAGCAGACCCGACGACACAGATACGCAGTATTTT	CASRPDDTDTQYF
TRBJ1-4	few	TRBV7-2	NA	TGTGCCAGCAGTTTAGCCCCGAATGAAAAACTGTTTTTT	CASSLAPNEKLFF
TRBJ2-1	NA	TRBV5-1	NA	TGCGCCAGCAGCTTGGTTGGAAAATCTTACAATGAGCAGTTCTTC	CASSLVGKSYNEQFF
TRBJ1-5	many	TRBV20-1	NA	TGCAGTGCTTACAGGGATAGCAATCAGCCCCAGCATTTT	CSAYRDSNQPQHF
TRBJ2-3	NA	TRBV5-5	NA	TGTGCCAGCAGCACCAGGACCGGGATGGATACGCAGTATTTT	CASSTRTGMDTQYF
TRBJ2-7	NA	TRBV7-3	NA	TGTGCCAGCAGCTTCCGCCCAGAGGGCCCCTACGAGCAGTACTTC	CASSFRPEGPYEQYF
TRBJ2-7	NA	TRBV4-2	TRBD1	TGTGCCAGCAGCCAGTTCCCGACAGGGGACTACGAGCAGTACTTC	CASSQFPTGDYEQYF
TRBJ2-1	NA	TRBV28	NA	TGTGCCAGCAGTTTACCCCGCGGGGGCGGTCCCAATGAGCAGTTCTTC	CASSLPRGGGPNEQFF
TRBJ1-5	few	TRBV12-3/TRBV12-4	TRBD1	TGTGCCAGCAAGACAGGGTGGGGGGATCAGCCCCAGCATTTT	CASKTGWGDQPQHF
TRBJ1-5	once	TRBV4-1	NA	TGCGCCAGCAGCCAAGATCCCAGCAATCAGCCCCAGCATTTT	CASSQDPSNQPQHF
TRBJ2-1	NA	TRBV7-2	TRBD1	TGTGCCAGCAGCTACCGGGACAGGGGGCAGAATGAGCAGTTCTTC	CASSYRDRGQNEQFF
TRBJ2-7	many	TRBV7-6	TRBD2	TGTGCCAGCAGCCCAAGGACTAGCTACTACGAGCAGTACTTC	CASSPRTSYYEQYF
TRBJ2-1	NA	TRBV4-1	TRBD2	TGTGCCAGCAGCCAAGATTCAAGCGGGAAGGGTGAGCAGTTCTTC	CASSQDSSGKGEQFF
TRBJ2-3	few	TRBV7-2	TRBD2	TGTGCCAGCAGCCAGGGGCCAGCGGGAGGCGGCACAGATACGCAGTATTTT	CASSQGPAGGGTDTQYF
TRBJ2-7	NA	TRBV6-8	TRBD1	TGTGCCAGCAGTTATGTGGGACAGGAATACGAGCAGTACTTC	CASSYVGQEYEQYF
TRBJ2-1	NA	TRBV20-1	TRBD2	TGCAGTGCTAGAGATCGTGGGAGGGCAGCCTACAATGAGCAGTTCTTC	CSARDRGRAAYNEQFF
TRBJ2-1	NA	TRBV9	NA	TGTGCCAGCAGCGTAGGTCCTAGGTCAGGATCCTACAATGAGCAGTTCTTC	CASSVGPRSGSYNEQFF
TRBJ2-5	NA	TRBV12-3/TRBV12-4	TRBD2	TGTGCCAGCAGTCAACACGGGGGGATGGAGACCCAGTACTTC	CASSQHGGMETQYF
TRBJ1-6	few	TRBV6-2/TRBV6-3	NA	TGTGCCAGCAGTTACGGGGGAGACGGTTCACCCCTCCACTTT	CASSYGGDGSPLHF
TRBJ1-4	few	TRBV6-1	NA	TGTGCCAGCAGCCCTATTTGGACCTGGGATGAAAAACTGTTTTTT	CASSPIWTWDEKLFF
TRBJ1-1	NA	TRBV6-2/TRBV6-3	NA	TGTGCCGGCAGAGACCCGAACACTGAAGCTTTCTTT	CAGRDPNTEAFF
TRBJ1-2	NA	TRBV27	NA	TGTGCCAGCAGTCTCAGAGGGAGGACAGCGTATGGCTACACCTTC	CASSLRGRTAYGYTF
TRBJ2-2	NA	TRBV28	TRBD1	TGTGCCAGCAGCCTCGTGGGACAGGGAACCGGGGAGCTGTTTTTT	CASSLVGQGTGELFF
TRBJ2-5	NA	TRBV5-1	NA	TGCGCCAGCAGCTTGTTCAACGTTCCGGAGGAGACCCAGTACTTC	CASSLFNVPEETQYF
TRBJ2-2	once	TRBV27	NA	TGTGCCAGCAGCGCCTCCCCGCGGCGGAGCGCAGCGGGGGAGCTGTTTTTT	CASSASPRRSAAGELFF
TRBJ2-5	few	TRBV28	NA	TGTGCCAGCAGTTTATCCCCTGCAATCGAGACCCAGTACTTC	CASSLSPAIETQYF
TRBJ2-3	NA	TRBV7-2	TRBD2	TGTGCCAGCAGGGCCCCAGGACTAGCTTCAGATACGCAGTATTTT	CASRAPGLASDTQYF
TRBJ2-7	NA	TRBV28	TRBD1	TGTGCCAGCAGTTCGGGACAGCCAATCCTCGAGCAGTACTTC	CASSSGQPILEQYF
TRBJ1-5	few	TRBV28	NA	TGTGCCAGCAGTTCGAACACGGTGCCTAATCAGCCCCAGCATTTT	CASSSNTVPNQPQHF
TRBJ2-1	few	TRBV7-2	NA	TGTGCCAGCAGCCCAAGTTGGTCGAACAATGAGCAGTTCTTC	CASSPSWSNNEQFF
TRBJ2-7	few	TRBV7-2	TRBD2	TGTGCCAGCAGCTTAAATGAGCCCGGGACTAGAGGCGAGCAGTACTTC	CASSLNEPGTRGEQYF
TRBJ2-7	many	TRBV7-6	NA	TGTGCCAGCCGAGGCAGGGCCCACGAGCAGTACTTC	CASRGRAHEQYF
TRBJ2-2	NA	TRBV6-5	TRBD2	TGTGCCAGCAGTTACGGGACTAGCGGCCGAATGAACACCGGGGAGCTGTTTTTT	CASSYGTSGRMNTGELFF
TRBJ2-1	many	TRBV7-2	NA	TGTGCCAGCAGCCCGGAGGGGCGGGTGATCTACAATGAGCAGTTCTTC	CASSPEGRVIYNEQFF
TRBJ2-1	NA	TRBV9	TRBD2	TGTGCCAGCAGCGTAGAAGGCGGGAGCCCGATTCATGAGCAGTTCTTC	CASSVEGGSPIHEQFF
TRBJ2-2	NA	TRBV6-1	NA	TGTGCCAGCAGTGAAGGGGTCGGAGGGACCGGGGAGCTGTTTTTT	CASSEGVGGTGELFF
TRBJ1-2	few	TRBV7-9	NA	TGTGCCAGCAGCTTATCGTGGCGGGGCTACACCTTC	CASSLSWRGYTF
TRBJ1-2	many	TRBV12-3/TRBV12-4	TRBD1	TGTGCCAGCAGTTTGGGACAGGTCGATGGCTACACCTTC	CASSLGQVDGYTF
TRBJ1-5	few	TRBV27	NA	TGTGCCAGCAGGGCGACGGTATTTGGTCAGCCCCAGCATTTT	CASRATVFGQPQHF
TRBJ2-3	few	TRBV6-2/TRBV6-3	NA	TGTGCCAGCAGTTACTCCAGCGGTATGGCCACTAGCACAGATACGCAGTATTTT	CASSYSSGMATSTDTQYF